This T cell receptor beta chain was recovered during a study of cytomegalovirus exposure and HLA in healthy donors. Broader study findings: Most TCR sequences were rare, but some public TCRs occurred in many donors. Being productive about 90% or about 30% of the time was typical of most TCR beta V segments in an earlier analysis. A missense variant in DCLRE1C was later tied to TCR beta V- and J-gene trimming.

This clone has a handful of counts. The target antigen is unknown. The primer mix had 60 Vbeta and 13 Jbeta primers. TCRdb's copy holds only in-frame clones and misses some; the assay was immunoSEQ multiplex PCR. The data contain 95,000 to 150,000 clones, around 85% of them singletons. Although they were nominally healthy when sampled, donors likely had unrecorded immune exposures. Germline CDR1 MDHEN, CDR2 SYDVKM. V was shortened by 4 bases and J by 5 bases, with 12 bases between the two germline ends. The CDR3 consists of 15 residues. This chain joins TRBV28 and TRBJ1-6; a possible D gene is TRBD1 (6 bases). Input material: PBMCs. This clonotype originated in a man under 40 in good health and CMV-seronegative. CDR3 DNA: TGTGCCAGCAGTTCCTTGACAGGCAATAATTCACCCCTCCACTTT. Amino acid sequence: CASSSLTGNNSPLHF.